This is a list of T cell receptor beta chains from one sample in a study of blood T cell repertoires in COVID-19. Method: immunoSEQ multiplex PCR; TCRdb's copy keeps in-frame clones and lacks some. This table holds approximately 400,000 clones, approximately 91% found once. The material sequenced was PBMCs or T cells enriched from blood (not recorded which). The receptors come from a woman aged 40 to 49 who had been exposed to COVID-19. CDR3s include the opening cysteine and the closing phenylalanine or tryptophan. The D gene is left open where the match is weak. The size entry is marked missing in some rows and otherwise reads once, few, many or a size class.

V	D	size	J	DNA	CDR3
TRBV10-3	-	-	TRBJ2-7	TGTGCCACTCGGACAGCCCGGGGATCCTACGAGCAGTACTTC	CATRTARGSYEQYF
TRBV15	-	-	TRBJ2-3	TGTGCCACCAGCAGAGAGATTAGACTGTACACAGATACGCAGTATTTT	CATSREIRLYTDTQYF
TRBV10-2	TRBD1	-	TRBJ1-6	TGCGCCAGCAGTGAAAGAGGGCAGGGGGCGCAAAATTCACCCCTCCACTTT	CASSERGQGAQNSPLHF
TRBV12-3/TRBV12-4	TRBD1	once	TRBJ1-2	TGTGCCAGCACCTTAGGGGACAGAGTCGCGCTGTCCTTC	CASTLGDRVALSF
TRBV7-9	-	-	TRBJ1-2	TGTGCCAGCAGCCTCACTCAAACGGGGACTTTGGGAGGCTACACCTTC	CASSLTQTGTLGGYTF
TRBV5-6	TRBD1	-	TRBJ1-1	TGTGCCAGCAGCTACGGACAGGGACTCTATGAAGCTTTCTTT	CASSYGQGLYEAFF
TRBV7-8	-	-	TRBJ2-7	TGTGCCAGCAGCACGAGACAGTCAAATTCCTACGAGCAGTACTTC	CASSTRQSNSYEQYF
TRBV7-9	TRBD2	once	TRBJ2-5	TGTGCCAGCAGCACAAGACTAGCGGGAGAGACCCAGTACTTC	CASSTRLAGETQYF
TRBV13	-	-	TRBJ1-2	TGTGCCAGCAGCTTAGGGGCGGGAACCGCTAACTATGGCTACACCTTC	CASSLGAGTANYGYTF
TRBV19	TRBD1	-	TRBJ1-1	TGTGCCAGTAGTCCCAGACAGGGACACACTGAAGCTTTCTTT	CASSPRQGHTEAFF
TRBV24-1	-	-	TRBJ2-5	TGTGCCACCAGTGATTTTAGAAAACGAGAGACCCAGTACTTC	CATSDFRKRETQYF
TRBV7-3	-	-	TRBJ2-3	TGTGCCAGCAGCTTTGACCCGGGGACAATGGCAGATACGCAGTATTTT	CASSFDPGTMADTQYF